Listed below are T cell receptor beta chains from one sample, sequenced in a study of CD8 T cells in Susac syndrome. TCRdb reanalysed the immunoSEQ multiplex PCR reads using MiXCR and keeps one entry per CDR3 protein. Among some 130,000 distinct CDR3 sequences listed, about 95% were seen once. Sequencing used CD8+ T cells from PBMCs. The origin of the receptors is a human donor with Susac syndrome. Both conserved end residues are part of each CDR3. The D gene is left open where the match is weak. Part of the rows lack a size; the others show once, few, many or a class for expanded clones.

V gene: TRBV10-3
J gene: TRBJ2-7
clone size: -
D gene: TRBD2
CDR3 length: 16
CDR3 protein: CAISDRASGRIGEQYF
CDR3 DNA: TGTGCCATCAGTGATAGGGCTAGCGGGAGAATAGGCGAGCAGTACTTC

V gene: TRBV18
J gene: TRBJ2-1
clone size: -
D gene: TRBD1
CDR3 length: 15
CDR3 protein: CASSPGQGAVREQFF
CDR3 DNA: TGTGCCAGCTCACCGGGACAGGGGGCAGTTAGGGAGCAGTTCTTC

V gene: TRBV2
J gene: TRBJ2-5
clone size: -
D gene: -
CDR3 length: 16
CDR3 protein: CASSEVTGRVGETQYF
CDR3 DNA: TGTGCCAGCAGTGAAGTCACGGGCAGGGTTGGAGAGACCCAGTACTTC

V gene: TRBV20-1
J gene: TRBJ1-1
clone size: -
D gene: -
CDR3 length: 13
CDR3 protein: CSARDRVNTEAFF
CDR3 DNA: TGCAGTGCTAGAGATCGGGTGAACACTGAAGCTTTCTTT

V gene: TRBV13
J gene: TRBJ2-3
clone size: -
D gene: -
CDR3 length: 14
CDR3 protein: CASSGGQNMNTQYF
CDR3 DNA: TGTGCCAGCAGCGGAGGACAGAATATGAATACGCAGTATTTT

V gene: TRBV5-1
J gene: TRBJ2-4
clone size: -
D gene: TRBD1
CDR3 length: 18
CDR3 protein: CASSLVSPGQIAKNIQYF
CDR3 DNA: TGCGCCAGCAGCTTGGTATCTCCGGGACAGATAGCCAAAAACATTCAGTACTTC

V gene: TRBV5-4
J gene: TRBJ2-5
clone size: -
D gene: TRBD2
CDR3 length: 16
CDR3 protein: CAREGLAGVGKETQYF
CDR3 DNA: TGTGCCAGAGAGGGACTAGCGGGAGTCGGAAAGGAGACCCAGTACTTC

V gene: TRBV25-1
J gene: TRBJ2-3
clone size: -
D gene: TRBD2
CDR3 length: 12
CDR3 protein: CASSEGRDYNFF
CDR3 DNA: TGTGCCAGCTCCGAGGGGAGGGACTACAACTTTTTT

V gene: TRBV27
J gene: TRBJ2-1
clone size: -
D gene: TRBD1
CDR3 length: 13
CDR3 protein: CASSQGTDNEQFF
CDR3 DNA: TGTGCCAGCAGTCAAGGGACAGACAATGAGCAGTTCTTC

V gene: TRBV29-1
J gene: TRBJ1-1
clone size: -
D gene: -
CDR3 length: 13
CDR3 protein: CSFFDGLNTEAFF
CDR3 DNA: TGCAGCTTTTTTGACGGGTTGAACACTGAAGCTTTCTTT

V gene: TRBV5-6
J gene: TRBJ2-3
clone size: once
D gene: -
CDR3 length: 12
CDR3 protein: CASSPTSHTQYF
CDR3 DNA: TGTGCCAGCAGCCCAACGTCGCATACGCAGTATTTT

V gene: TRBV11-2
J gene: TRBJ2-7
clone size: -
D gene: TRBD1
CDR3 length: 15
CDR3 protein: CASSSFPGQGYEQYF
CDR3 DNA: TGTGCCAGCAGCTCTTTCCCGGGACAGGGGTACGAGCAGTACTTC

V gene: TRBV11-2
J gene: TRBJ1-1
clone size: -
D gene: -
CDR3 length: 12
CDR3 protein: CASSGSGSAAFF
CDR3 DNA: TGTGCCAGCAGCGGGTCGGGATCCGCGGCTTTCTTT

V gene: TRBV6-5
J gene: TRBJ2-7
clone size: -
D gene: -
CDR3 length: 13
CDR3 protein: CASSYRLTYEQYF
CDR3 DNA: TGTGCCAGCAGTTACCGGCTGACCTACGAGCAGTACTTC

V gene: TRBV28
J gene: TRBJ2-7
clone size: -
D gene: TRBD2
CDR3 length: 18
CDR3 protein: CASSLSGTSGIRSYEQYF
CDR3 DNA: TGTGCCAGCAGTTTATCGGGGACTAGCGGGATCCGCTCCTACGAGCAGTACTTC

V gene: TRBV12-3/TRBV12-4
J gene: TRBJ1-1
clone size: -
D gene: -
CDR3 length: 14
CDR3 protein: CASSFQTGEAEAFF
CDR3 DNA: TGTGCCAGCAGTTTTCAGACGGGAGAGGCTGAAGCTTTCTTT

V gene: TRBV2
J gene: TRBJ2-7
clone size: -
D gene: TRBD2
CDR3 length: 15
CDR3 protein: CASSVRLAGGDEQYF
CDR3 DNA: TGTGCCAGCAGTGTTCGACTAGCGGGAGGTGACGAGCAGTACTTC

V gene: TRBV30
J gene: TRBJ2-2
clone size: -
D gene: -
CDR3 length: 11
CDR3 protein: CAWSAGGELFF
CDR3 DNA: TGTGCCTGGAGTGCCGGCGGGGAGCTGTTTTTT

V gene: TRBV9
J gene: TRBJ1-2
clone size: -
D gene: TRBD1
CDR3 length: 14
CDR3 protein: CASSVGQGGYGYTF
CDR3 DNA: TGTGCCAGCAGCGTAGGACAGGGAGGCTATGGCTACACCTTC

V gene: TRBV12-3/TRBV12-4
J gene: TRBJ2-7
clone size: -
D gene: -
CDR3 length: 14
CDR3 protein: CASSRAITPYEQYF
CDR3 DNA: TGTGCCAGCAGTCGGGCCATAACCCCCTACGAGCAGTACTTC